This is a list of T cell receptor beta chains from one sample in a study of blood T cell repertoires in COVID-19. Repertoires were generated with immunoSEQ multiplex PCR, while TCRdb's copy carries only in-frame clones and drops some. This table holds about 670,000 clones, 90% found once. Sequencing was carried out using peripheral blood. Receptors were obtained from a woman between 18 and 30 years old with acute or convalescent COVID-19. Each CDR3 is given with its conserved first and last residue. A D gene is named only where the DNA matches it firmly. Some rows have no size entry. The others give once, few or many, or a class for an expanded clone.

j_gene: TRBJ2-7; d_gene: -; abundance: -; v_gene: TRBV6-5; CDR3aa: CASTVQVINYEQYF; CDR3nt: TGTGCCAGCACCGTACAGGTTATAAACTACGAGCAGTACTTC
j_gene: TRBJ1-3; d_gene: TRBD1; abundance: -; v_gene: TRBV6-5; CDR3aa: CASWDRDVGNTIYF; CDR3nt: TGTGCCAGCTGGGACAGGGATGTTGGAAACACCATATATTTT
j_gene: TRBJ1-1; d_gene: TRBD1; abundance: -; v_gene: TRBV23-1; CDR3aa: CASSLGQGSSNTEAFF; CDR3nt: TGCGCCAGCAGTCTGGGACAGGGAAGTTCGAACACTGAAGCTTTCTTT
j_gene: TRBJ1-6; d_gene: TRBD1; abundance: -; v_gene: TRBV7-6; CDR3aa: CASSLKPGQDSPLHF; CDR3nt: TGTGCCAGCAGCTTGAAACCGGGACAGGATTCACCCCTCCACTTT
j_gene: TRBJ1-2; d_gene: -; abundance: -; v_gene: TRBV28; CDR3aa: CASNLIGAAYGYTF; CDR3nt: TGTGCCAGCAATTTAATAGGGGCAGCCTATGGCTACACCTTC
j_gene: TRBJ2-7; d_gene: TRBD1; abundance: -; v_gene: TRBV30; CDR3aa: CASHAGTGKGYEQYF; CDR3nt: TGTGCCTCACACGCCGGGACAGGGAAAGGCTACGAGCAGTACTTC
j_gene: TRBJ2-7; d_gene: TRBD2; abundance: once; v_gene: TRBV6-6; CDR3aa: CASSPSTSGGLSSYEQYF; CDR3nt: TGTGCCAGCAGTCCGTCGACTAGCGGGGGCCTCAGCTCCTACGAGCAGTACTTC
j_gene: TRBJ1-2; d_gene: -; abundance: -; v_gene: TRBV27; CDR3aa: CASSFGDSYGYTF; CDR3nt: TGTGCCAGCAGTTTCGGGGACTCCTATGGCTACACCTTC
j_gene: TRBJ1-4; d_gene: -; abundance: -; v_gene: TRBV5-1; CDR3aa: CASSLGQTTNEKLFF; CDR3nt: TGCGCCAGCAGCCTGGGGCAAACAACTAATGAAAAACTGTTTTTT
j_gene: TRBJ2-1; d_gene: TRBD2; abundance: -; v_gene: TRBV7-2; CDR3aa: CASSLVPLAGGLSYNEQFF; CDR3nt: TGTGCCAGCAGCTTAGTTCCCCTAGCGGGGGGGTTGTCCTACAATGAGCAGTTCTTC
j_gene: TRBJ1-1; d_gene: TRBD1; abundance: -; v_gene: TRBV4-1; CDR3aa: CASSQGRGGQTEAFF; CDR3nt: TGCGCCAGCAGCCAAGGTAGAGGGGGACAGACTGAAGCTTTCTTT
j_gene: TRBJ2-7; d_gene: -; abundance: -; v_gene: TRBV19; CDR3aa: CASSIFHSAYEQYF; CDR3nt: TGTGCCAGTAGTATTTTTCATTCGGCCTACGAGCAGTACTTC
j_gene: TRBJ2-3; d_gene: TRBD2; abundance: once; v_gene: TRBV6-1; CDR3aa: CASSEVGGGVNTQYF; CDR3nt: TGTGCCAGCAGTGAAGTTGGCGGGGGGGTAAATACGCAGTATTTT
j_gene: TRBJ1-6; d_gene: TRBD1; abundance: -; v_gene: TRBV2; CDR3aa: CASSDGTGNSPLHF; CDR3nt: TGTGCCAGCAGTGATGGGACAGGGAATTCACCCCTCCACTTT
j_gene: TRBJ2-1; d_gene: -; abundance: once; v_gene: TRBV4-3; CDR3aa: CASSATGAYNEQFF; CDR3nt: TGCGCCAGCAGCGCAACCGGGGCCTACAATGAGCAGTTCTTC
j_gene: TRBJ1-4; d_gene: TRBD1; abundance: once; v_gene: TRBV2; CDR3aa: CASLYGTVGEKLFF; CDR3nt: TGTGCCAGCCTTTACGGGACAGTAGGGGAAAAACTGTTTTTT
j_gene: TRBJ1-5; d_gene: TRBD1; abundance: -; v_gene: TRBV27; CDR3aa: CASSLQQGVGQPQHF; CDR3nt: TGTGCCAGCAGTTTACAGCAGGGGGTCGGTCAGCCCCAGCATTTT
j_gene: TRBJ1-2; d_gene: -; abundance: -; v_gene: TRBV9; CDR3aa: CASSAHNYGYTF; CDR3nt: TGTGCCAGCAGCGCCCATAACTATGGCTACACCTTC
j_gene: TRBJ1-1; d_gene: TRBD1; abundance: -; v_gene: TRBV19; CDR3aa: CASSIVGGTTEAFF; CDR3nt: TGTGCCAGTAGTATAGTAGGGGGCACCACTGAAGCTTTCTTT
j_gene: TRBJ1-2; d_gene: -; abundance: -; v_gene: TRBV7-9; CDR3aa: CASRVVGSSTPPNYGYTF; CDR3nt: TGTGCCAGCAGGGTGGTTGGCAGCTCGACTCCTCCTAACTATGGCTACACCTTC